Listed below are T cell receptor beta chains from one sample, sequenced in a study of blood T cell repertoires in COVID-19. The assay was immunoSEQ multiplex PCR, and TCRdb's table has in-frame clones only and misses some. The profile shows 350,000 to 450,000 clones, about nine tenths of them singletons. The material sequenced was PBMCs or T cells enriched from blood (not recorded which). Every receptor here comes from a woman in her forties who had been exposed to COVID-19. Both conserved end residues are part of each CDR3. The D gene is left open where the match is weak. Part of the rows lack a size; the others show once, few, many or a class for expanded clones.

>TRBJ2-7|NA|TRBV2|TRBD1
TGTGCCAGCAGTGGCTTGGACAGGGGCTACGAGCAGTACTTC
CASSGLDRGYEQYF
>TRBJ2-3|NA|TRBV4-3|TRBD1
TGCGCCAGCAGCCTCCGGGACAGGGGCCAAGGGGATACGCAGTATTTT
CASSLRDRGQGDTQYF
>TRBJ1-2|NA|TRBV2|NA
TGTGCCAGCAGTCTGAACAGGTTCAGCTACACCTTC
CASSLNRFSYTF
>TRBJ2-5|NA|TRBV11-3|NA
TGTGCCAGCAGCTTCATTCAGGGAGAGACCCAGTACTTC
CASSFIQGETQYF
>TRBJ2-5|NA|TRBV11-3|TRBD2
TGTGCCAGCAGCCGAACTAGCGGCCTTAGGCAAGAGACCCAGTACTTC
CASSRTSGLRQETQYF
>TRBJ1-2|NA|TRBV19|TRBD1
TGTGCCAGTAGTTCCCGAAGACAGGGAACGGGGGGCTACACCTTC
CASSSRRQGTGGYTF
>TRBJ1-1|NA|TRBV7-6|NA
TGTGCCAGCAGCTTAGGAGTACCGCTTTCGAACACTGAAGCTTTCTTT
CASSLGVPLSNTEAFF
>TRBJ2-1|once|TRBV19|TRBD1
TGTGCCAGTAGTATTAGGGCAGGGGGAACCTACAATGAGCAGTTCTTC
CASSIRAGGTYNEQFF
>TRBJ2-1|NA|TRBV27|NA
TGTGCCAGCAGTGCTAGAGGTTACAATGAGCAGTTCTTC
CASSARGYNEQFF
>TRBJ1-2|NA|TRBV6-5|TRBD1
TGTGCCAGCAGTCCGACAGGGACCATATATGGCTACACCTTC
CASSPTGTIYGYTF
>TRBJ2-7|once|TRBV19|TRBD1
TGTGCCAGTAGTACTTTAGGACAGGGGAGTTACGAGCAGTACTTC
CASSTLGQGSYEQYF
>TRBJ2-1|few|TRBV18|NA
TGTGCCAGCTCACCAAAAAGGGGGGGCAGTGAGCAGTTCTTC
CASSPKRGGSEQFF
>TRBJ1-1|NA|TRBV30|NA
TGTGCCTGGAAGGAGAGTACCGGTCAGGGGACCTCGGGCACTGAAGCTTTCTTT
CAWKESTGQGTSGTEAFF
>TRBJ1-5|few|TRBV5-6|NA
TGTGCCAGCAGCTTGGGGGCACTCAGCAATCAGCCCCAGCATTTT
CASSLGALSNQPQHF
>TRBJ1-6|NA|TRBV5-3|TRBD1
TGTGCCAGAAGCCAGGGACAGGTGGCTTCACCCCTCCACTTT
CARSQGQVASPLHF
>TRBJ2-7|NA|TRBV6-4|NA
TGTGCCAGCAGTGAGGCGGCCAGGGCCTACGAGCAGTACTTC
CASSEAARAYEQYF
>TRBJ1-2|NA|TRBV9|TRBD1
TGTGCCAGCACACCATGGGACAGGGAGAGTGGCTACACCTTC
CASTPWDRESGYTF
>TRBJ2-7|NA|TRBV3-1/TRBV3-2|TRBD1
TGCCGACAGGGGGTCCACGAGCAGTACTTC
CRQGVHEQYF
>TRBJ2-7|NA|TRBV2|NA
TGTGCCAGCCGCCGGGACTGGGACTACGAGCAGTACTTC
CASRRDWDYEQYF
>TRBJ1-1|NA|TRBV12-3/TRBV12-4|NA
TGTGCCAGCAGCCCCCCCGTGAACACTGAAGCTTTCTTT
CASSPPVNTEAFF
>TRBJ2-7|NA|TRBV10-2|NA
TGCGCCAGCACTCCGAGCTCCTACGAGCAGTACTTC
CASTPSSYEQYF
>TRBJ1-2|NA|TRBV18|TRBD1
TGTGCCAGCTCACCAGTAGCAGGGGGCGACCATGGCTACACCTTC
CASSPVAGGDHGYTF
>TRBJ2-2|NA|TRBV11-3|NA
TGTGCCAGCAGGGTAGGGGGTCGGGGGAACACCGGGGAGCTGTTTTTT
CASRVGGRGNTGELFF
>TRBJ1-1|NA|TRBV7-3|NA
TGTGCCAGCAGCTTCGAGGAGGTGAACACTGAAGCTTTCTTT
CASSFEEVNTEAFF
>TRBJ1-3|once|TRBV18|TRBD1
TGTGCCAGCTCACCATCGGCGACGGGACAGGGGGCGATGCGGGGGACTGGAAACACCATATATTTT
CASSPSATGQGAMRGTGNTIYF
>TRBJ1-1|NA|TRBV4-3|TRBD1
TGCGCCAGCAGCCACGGACAGGGAAAGACTGAAGCTTTCTTT
CASSHGQGKTEAFF
>TRBJ1-1|NA|TRBV3-1/TRBV3-2|NA
TGTGCCAGCAGCCAAGGGGAGGGAACAAGAGAAGCTTTCTTT
CASSQGEGTREAFF